This TCR beta chain originates from a study of T cell responses to AZD1222 COVID-19 vaccine. General observations from the study: Seropositive status at baseline applied to only a handful of AZD1222 recipients.

Clones were read by immunoSEQ multiplex PCR, and TCRdb kept only the in-frame ones, dropping some. Of about 180,000 clones listed, 90% to 95% are singletons. Of note for this clone: Its antigen is unknown.

The germline V and J ends were trimmed by 6 bases and 2 bases, with 8 bases remaining between them. CDR3 length: 12 residues. The J gene is TRBJ2-7, the V gene TRBV12-3 or TRBV12-4, with no clear D. Sequenced here: peripheral blood, sampled on day 0 of AZD1222 vaccination. The sequence derives from an adult in good health. The CDR3 here is CASSPFTYEQYF. The CDR3 region has the DNA TGTGCCAGCAGCCCCTTTACCTACGAGCAGTACTTC.